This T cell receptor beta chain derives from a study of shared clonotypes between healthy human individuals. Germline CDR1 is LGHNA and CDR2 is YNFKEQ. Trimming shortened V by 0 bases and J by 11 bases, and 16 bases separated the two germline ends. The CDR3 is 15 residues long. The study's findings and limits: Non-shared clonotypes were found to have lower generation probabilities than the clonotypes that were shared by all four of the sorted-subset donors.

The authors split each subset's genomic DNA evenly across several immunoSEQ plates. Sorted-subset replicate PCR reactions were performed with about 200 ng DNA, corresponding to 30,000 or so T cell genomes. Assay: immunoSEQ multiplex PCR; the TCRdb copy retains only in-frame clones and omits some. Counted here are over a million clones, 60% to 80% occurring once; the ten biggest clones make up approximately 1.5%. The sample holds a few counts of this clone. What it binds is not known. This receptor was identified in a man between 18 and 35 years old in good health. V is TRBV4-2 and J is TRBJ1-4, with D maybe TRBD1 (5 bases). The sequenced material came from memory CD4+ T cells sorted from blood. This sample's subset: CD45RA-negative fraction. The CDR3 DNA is TGTGCCAGCAGCCAAGATCGACAGCTCGCTGGGAAACTGTTTTTT. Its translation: CASSQDRQLAGKLFF.